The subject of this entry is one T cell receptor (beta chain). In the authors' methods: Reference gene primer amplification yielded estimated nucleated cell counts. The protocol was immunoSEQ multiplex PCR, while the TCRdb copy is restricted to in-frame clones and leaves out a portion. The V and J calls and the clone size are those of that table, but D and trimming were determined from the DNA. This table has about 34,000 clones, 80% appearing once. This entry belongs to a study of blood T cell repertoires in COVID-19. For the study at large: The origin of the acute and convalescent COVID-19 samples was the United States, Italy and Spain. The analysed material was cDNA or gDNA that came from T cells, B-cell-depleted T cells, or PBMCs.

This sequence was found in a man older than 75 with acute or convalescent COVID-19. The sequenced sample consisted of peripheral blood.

The CDR3 sequence: CASSPASGENEQYF. The CDR3, as DNA: TGTGCCAGCAGCCCGGCTAGCGGGGAAAACGAGCAGTACTTC. The J gene is TRBJ2-7, the V gene TRBV7-9; 9 nucleotides agree with TRBD2. The CDR3 loop spans 14 amino acids. V shed 5 bases, J shed 5 bases, and the junction held 7 bases outside the gene matches. Germline lookup yields CDR1 SEHNR and CDR2 FQNEAQ (reference sequence).